Listed below are T cell receptor beta chains from one sample, sequenced in a study of T cells in Graves' hyperthyroidism and ophthalmopathy. MiXCR, applied by TCRdb to the multiplex PCR reads, yields one record per CDR3 protein. The sample carries fewer than 800,000 distinct CDR3 sequences, approximately 16% recorded once. The sequenced sample was blood. These receptors all stem from a man between 18 and 35 years old with Graves' hyperthyroidism. Each CDR3 is given with its conserved first and last residue. A D gene is named only where the DNA matches it firmly. Part of the rows lack a size; the others show once, few, many or a class for expanded clones.

len: 17; v_gene: TRBV2; j_gene: TRBJ2-3; d_gene: TRBD1; abundance: many; CDR3aa: CASRAWTGKEGTDTQYF; CDR3nt: TGTGCCAGCAGGGCTTGGACAGGGAAGGAGGGAACAGATACGCAGTATTTT
len: 14; v_gene: TRBV3-1; j_gene: TRBJ2-7; d_gene: TRBD1; abundance: .; CDR3aa: CASSHGTGGTEQYF; CDR3nt: TGTGCCAGCAGCCACGGGACAGGGGGCACCGAGCAGTACTTC
len: 17; v_gene: TRBV7-2; j_gene: TRBJ2-7; d_gene: .; abundance: many; CDR3aa: CASSAGGKYRAMYEQYF; CDR3nt: TGTGCCAGCAGCGCGGGCGGGAAGTACAGGGCGATGTACGAGCAGTACTTC
len: 14; v_gene: TRBV6-9; j_gene: TRBJ1-3; d_gene: .; abundance: .; CDR3aa: CASSYGQGGNTIYF; CDR3nt: TGTGCCAGCAGTTACGGGCAGGGGGGAAACACCATATATTTT
len: 15; v_gene: TRBV10-2; j_gene: TRBJ1-5; d_gene: TRBD1; abundance: few; CDR3aa: CASSEAGGWNQPQHF; CDR3nt: TGCGCCAGCAGTGAGGCAGGGGGCTGGAATCAGCCCCAGCATTTT
len: 15; v_gene: TRBV12-3/TRBV12-4; j_gene: TRBJ1-5; d_gene: TRBD1; abundance: .; CDR3aa: CASSPGQGAFWPQHF; CDR3nt: TGTGCCAGCAGTCCGGGACAGGGGGCGTTTTGGCCCCAGCATTTT
len: 11; v_gene: TRBV12-3/TRBV12-4; j_gene: TRBJ2-4; d_gene: .; abundance: many; CDR3aa: CASSPSHIQYF; CDR3nt: TGTGCCAGCAGCCCATCTCACATTCAGTACTTC
len: 13; v_gene: TRBV5-1; j_gene: TRBJ1-1; d_gene: .; abundance: few; CDR3aa: CASSWATGGEAFF; CDR3nt: TGCGCCAGCAGCTGGGCTACGGGTGGTGAAGCTTTCTTT
len: 14; v_gene: TRBV6-2/TRBV6-3; j_gene: TRBJ1-2; d_gene: .; abundance: .; CDR3aa: CATADRTSSYGYTF; CDR3nt: TGTGCCACCGCGGACCGAACTTCTTCCTATGGCTACACCTTC
len: 15; v_gene: TRBV2; j_gene: TRBJ1-2; d_gene: .; abundance: many; CDR3aa: CASRGGPAFNYGYTF; CDR3nt: TGTGCCAGCAGGGGGGGACCTGCGTTTAACTATGGCTACACCTTC
len: 11; v_gene: TRBV7-9; j_gene: TRBJ1-1; d_gene: .; abundance: .; CDR3aa: CASSLGYEAFF; CDR3nt: TGTGCCAGCAGCTTAGGATATGAAGCTTTCTTT
len: 15; v_gene: TRBV29-1; j_gene: TRBJ1-3; d_gene: TRBD1; abundance: few; CDR3aa: CSARTGGPSGNTIYF; CDR3nt: TGCAGCGCCCGGACAGGGGGTCCCTCTGGAAACACCATATATTTT
len: 16; v_gene: TRBV2; j_gene: TRBJ2-1; d_gene: TRBD1; abundance: many; CDR3aa: CASSPLGQGVYNEQFF; CDR3nt: TGTGCCAGCAGTCCATTGGGACAGGGGGTTTACAATGAGCAGTTCTTC
len: 14; v_gene: TRBV28; j_gene: TRBJ2-5; d_gene: .; abundance: many; CDR3aa: CASRIAEAQETQYF; CDR3nt: TGTGCCAGCAGGATTGCGGAGGCCCAAGAGACCCAGTACTTC
len: 17; v_gene: TRBV27; j_gene: TRBJ2-1; d_gene: TRBD2; abundance: many; CDR3aa: CASSLLASGRSSNEQFF; CDR3nt: TGTGCCAGCAGTTTATTAGCTAGCGGGAGATCTTCGAATGAGCAGTTCTTC
len: 16; v_gene: TRBV7-8; j_gene: TRBJ2-3; d_gene: TRBD1; abundance: few; CDR3aa: CASSLATGANTDTQYF; CDR3nt: TGTGCCAGCAGCTTAGCCACAGGGGCCAACACAGATACGCAGTATTTT
len: 14; v_gene: TRBV20-1; j_gene: TRBJ2-7; d_gene: .; abundance: many; CDR3aa: CSAREGRVTYEQYF; CDR3nt: TGCAGTGCTAGAGAAGGAAGGGTGACCTACGAGCAGTACTTC
len: 15; v_gene: TRBV9; j_gene: TRBJ2-1; d_gene: TRBD2; abundance: few; CDR3aa: CASSAGASGRGEQFF; CDR3nt: TGTGCCAGCAGCGCGGGGGCTAGCGGGAGGGGAGAGCAGTTCTTC
len: 10; v_gene: TRBV2; j_gene: TRBJ2-1; d_gene: .; abundance: many; CDR3aa: CASGGNEQFF; CDR3nt: TGTGCCAGCGGGGGCAATGAGCAGTTCTTC
len: 13; v_gene: TRBV19; j_gene: TRBJ1-1; d_gene: .; abundance: .; CDR3aa: CATRLSQVTEAFF; CDR3nt: TGTGCCACCCGCCTCTCCCAGGTCACTGAAGCTTTCTTT
len: 14; v_gene: TRBV19; j_gene: TRBJ2-3; d_gene: .; abundance: .; CDR3aa: CASSMGISTDTQYF; CDR3nt: TGTGCCAGTAGTATGGGTATTAGCACAGATACGCAGTATTTT
len: 15; v_gene: TRBV20-1; j_gene: TRBJ1-5; d_gene: .; abundance: .; CDR3aa: CSARDPGRPNRPQHF; CDR3nt: TGCAGTGCTAGAGATCCTGGACGACCCAATCGGCCCCAGCATTTT
len: 14; v_gene: TRBV11-1; j_gene: TRBJ2-1; d_gene: TRBD2; abundance: many; CDR3aa: CASTRGAGEAEQFF; CDR3nt: TGTGCCAGCACCCGAGGGGCGGGAGAGGCTGAGCAGTTCTTC
len: 15; v_gene: TRBV6-5; j_gene: TRBJ1-3; d_gene: .; abundance: few; CDR3aa: CASSYSGRAGNTIYF; CDR3nt: TGTGCCAGCAGTTACTCGGGCAGGGCTGGAAACACCATATATTTT
len: 15; v_gene: TRBV28; j_gene: TRBJ1-5; d_gene: TRBD1; abundance: many; CDR3aa: CASSSFLDRGEPQHF; CDR3nt: TGTGCCAGCAGTTCCTTTCTAGACAGGGGTGAGCCCCAGCATTTT
len: 16; v_gene: TRBV7-9; j_gene: TRBJ2-7; d_gene: .; abundance: many; CDR3aa: CASSLAHKTARNEQYF; CDR3nt: TGTGCCAGCAGCTTAGCGCACAAGACGGCTCGAAACGAGCAGTACTTC
len: 14; v_gene: TRBV6-5; j_gene: TRBJ2-5; d_gene: .; abundance: few; CDR3aa: CASSYHGSEETQYF; CDR3nt: TGTGCCAGCAGTTACCACGGGAGCGAAGAGACCCAGTACTTC
len: 16; v_gene: TRBV29-1; j_gene: TRBJ1-6; d_gene: .; abundance: .; CDR3aa: CGAVQGPPSYNSPLHF; CDR3nt: TGCGGGGCGGTCCAGGGACCCCCCTCCTATAATTCACCCCTCCACTTT
len: 16; v_gene: TRBV13; j_gene: TRBJ2-3; d_gene: TRBD2; abundance: .; CDR3aa: CASSSQTSGNPDTQYF; CDR3nt: TGTGCCAGCAGCTCGCAGACTAGCGGGAACCCAGATACGCAGTATTTT
len: 20; v_gene: TRBV12-3/TRBV12-4; j_gene: TRBJ2-5; d_gene: .; abundance: .; CDR3aa: CASSSHRDAGRRAPQETQYF; CDR3nt: TGTGCCAGCAGTTCACACAGGGACGCCGGGAGGAGAGCTCCTCAAGAGACCCAGTACTTC
len: 14; v_gene: TRBV2; j_gene: TRBJ2-7; d_gene: .; abundance: .; CDR3aa: CASSFRQAGGEQYF; CDR3nt: TGTGCCAGCAGTTTTCGGCAGGCAGGTGGGGAGCAGTACTTC
len: 14; v_gene: TRBV19; j_gene: TRBJ2-7; d_gene: TRBD1; abundance: .; CDR3aa: CASSPNRGPYEQYF; CDR3nt: TGTGCCAGTAGTCCAAACAGGGGCCCCTACGAGCAGTACTTC
len: 13; v_gene: TRBV7-3; j_gene: TRBJ2-2; d_gene: .; abundance: many; CDR3aa: CASSPRETGELFF; CDR3nt: TGTGCCAGCAGCCCCAGGGAGACCGGGGAGCTGTTTTTT
len: 15; v_gene: TRBV7-9; j_gene: TRBJ1-2; d_gene: TRBD1; abundance: .; CDR3aa: CASSSTDRGRFGYTF; CDR3nt: TGTGCCAGCAGTTCTACTGACAGGGGGCGATTTGGCTACACCTTC
len: 16; v_gene: TRBV19; j_gene: TRBJ2-1; d_gene: TRBD2; abundance: .; CDR3aa: CASSDPGLAGYNEQFF; CDR3nt: TGTGCCAGTAGCGACCCGGGACTAGCGGGCTACAATGAGCAGTTCTTC
len: 14; v_gene: TRBV6-8; j_gene: TRBJ1-2; d_gene: .; abundance: few; CDR3aa: CASTQPPEVYGYTF; CDR3nt: TGTGCCAGCACCCAGCCGCCGGAGGTCTATGGCTACACCTTC
len: 15; v_gene: TRBV27; j_gene: TRBJ1-6; d_gene: .; abundance: many; CDR3aa: CASSLSLPYNSPLHF; CDR3nt: TGTGCCAGCAGTTTGAGTCTTCCATATAATTCACCCCTCCACTTT
len: 17; v_gene: TRBV2; j_gene: TRBJ2-3; d_gene: .; abundance: many; CDR3aa: CASSETLFSSVPDTQYF; CDR3nt: TGTGCCAGCAGTGAAACCTTATTTAGTTCCGTCCCAGATACGCAGTATTTT
len: 16; v_gene: TRBV30; j_gene: TRBJ2-3; d_gene: TRBD2; abundance: many; CDR3aa: CAWSVGLAGKTDTQYF; CDR3nt: TGTGCCTGGAGTGTTGGACTAGCGGGAAAAACAGATACGCAGTATTTT
len: 16; v_gene: TRBV7-3; j_gene: TRBJ2-2; d_gene: TRBD1; abundance: .; CDR3aa: CASSGGGQGDTGELFF; CDR3nt: TGTGCCAGCAGCGGAGGAGGACAGGGGGACACCGGGGAGCTGTTTTTT
len: 13; v_gene: TRBV4-2; j_gene: TRBJ1-2; d_gene: .; abundance: .; CDR3aa: CASSQGGPRGYTF; CDR3nt: TGTGCCAGCAGCCAAGGCGGGCCGCGAGGCTACACCTTC
len: 13; v_gene: TRBV28; j_gene: TRBJ2-5; d_gene: .; abundance: many; CDR3aa: CASSGTTQETQYF; CDR3nt: TGTGCCAGCAGTGGGACAACCCAAGAGACCCAGTACTTC
len: 16; v_gene: TRBV7-3; j_gene: TRBJ2-3; d_gene: TRBD1; abundance: few; CDR3aa: CASSPRDRGRGDTQYF; CDR3nt: TGTGCCAGCAGCCCCCGGGACAGGGGGCGCGGAGATACGCAGTATTTT
len: 14; v_gene: TRBV20-1; j_gene: TRBJ2-7; d_gene: TRBD1; abundance: many; CDR3aa: CSAKQPGGVYEQYF; CDR3nt: TGCAGTGCTAAGCAGCCAGGGGGAGTTTACGAGCAGTACTTC
len: 14; v_gene: TRBV12-5; j_gene: TRBJ2-7; d_gene: TRBD2; abundance: many; CDR3aa: CASGLLAATYEQYF; CDR3nt: TGTGCTAGTGGTTTACTAGCGGCGACCTACGAGCAGTACTTC
len: 17; v_gene: TRBV28; j_gene: TRBJ2-6; d_gene: .; abundance: .; CDR3aa: CASSPRGGITGANVLTF; CDR3nt: TGTGCCAGCAGCCCTAGAGGCGGGATCACTGGGGCCAACGTCCTGACTTTC
len: 14; v_gene: TRBV28; j_gene: TRBJ2-3; d_gene: TRBD2; abundance: many; CDR3aa: CASSYGGLRDTQYF; CDR3nt: TGTGCCAGCAGTTACGGGGGGTTAAGAGATACGCAGTATTTT
len: 14; v_gene: TRBV5-1; j_gene: TRBJ2-2; d_gene: TRBD1; abundance: .; CDR3aa: CASSLAGTGGFCIF; CDR3nt: TGCGCCAGCAGCTTGGCCGGGACAGGGGGTTTTTGTATTTTT
len: 18; v_gene: TRBV20-1; j_gene: TRBJ2-5; d_gene: .; abundance: many; CDR3aa: CSARDSWVGLALQETQYF; CDR3nt: TGCAGTGCTAGAGATTCGTGGGTGGGTCTAGCGTTACAAGAGACCCAGTACTTC
len: 15; v_gene: TRBV7-6; j_gene: TRBJ2-2; d_gene: .; abundance: few; CDR3aa: CASSQRMANTGELFF; CDR3nt: TGTGCCAGCAGCCAGCGGATGGCCAACACCGGGGAGCTGTTTTTT
len: 15; v_gene: TRBV7-9; j_gene: TRBJ2-5; d_gene: .; abundance: .; CDR3aa: CASSGGPGQQETQYF; CDR3nt: TGTGCCAGCAGCGGGGGGCCGGGACAGCAAGAGACCCAGTACTTC
len: 15; v_gene: TRBV24-1; j_gene: TRBJ2-2; d_gene: .; abundance: .; CDR3aa: CATSDLSRGTGELFF; CDR3nt: TGTGCCACCAGTGATTTAAGCAGGGGAACCGGGGAGCTGTTTTTT
len: 18; v_gene: TRBV4-3; j_gene: TRBJ2-1; d_gene: TRBD2; abundance: .; CDR3aa: CASSSRAGGSLSYNEQFF; CDR3nt: TGCGCCAGCAGCTCGAGAGCTGGCGGGAGCCTCTCCTACAATGAGCAGTTCTTC
len: 14; v_gene: TRBV6-2/TRBV6-3; j_gene: TRBJ1-1; d_gene: TRBD1; abundance: few; CDR3aa: CASSSYRGGAEAFF; CDR3nt: TGTGCCAGCAGCTCCTACAGGGGAGGGGCTGAAGCTTTCTTT
len: 14; v_gene: TRBV5-1; j_gene: TRBJ2-1; d_gene: TRBD1; abundance: .; CDR3aa: CASSPGQGHGEQFF; CDR3nt: TGCGCCAGCAGCCCGGGACAGGGTCACGGTGAGCAGTTCTTC